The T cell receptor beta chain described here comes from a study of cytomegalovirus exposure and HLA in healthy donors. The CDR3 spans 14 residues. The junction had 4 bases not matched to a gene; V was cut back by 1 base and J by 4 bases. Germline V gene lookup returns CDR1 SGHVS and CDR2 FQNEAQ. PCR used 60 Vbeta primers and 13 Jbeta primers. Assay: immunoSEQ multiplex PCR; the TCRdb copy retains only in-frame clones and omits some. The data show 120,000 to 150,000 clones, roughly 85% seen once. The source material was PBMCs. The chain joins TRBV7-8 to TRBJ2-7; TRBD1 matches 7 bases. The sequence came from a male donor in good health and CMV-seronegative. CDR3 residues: CASSLGQGGYEQYF. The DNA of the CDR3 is TGTGCCAGCAGCTTAGGACAGGGCGGGTACGAGCAGTACTTC. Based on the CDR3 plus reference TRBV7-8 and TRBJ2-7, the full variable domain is GAGVSQSPRYKVAKRGQDVALRCDPISGHVSLFWYQQALGQGPEFLTYFQNEAQLDKSGLPSDRFFAERPEGSVSTLKIQRTQQEDSAVYLCASSLGQGGYEQYFGPGTRLTVT.